A selection of T cell receptor beta chains follows, all from one sample in a study of regulatory T cells in long-lasting Graves disease. TCRdb fed the multiplex PCR reads into MiXCR, producing one record per CDR3 protein. The sample carries hundreds of thousands of distinct CDR3 sequences, around 20% recorded once. The sample in question was peripheral blood mononuclear cells (PBMCs), obtained when the disease was refractory, from a patient treated with antithyroid drugs. The receptors were gathered from a female donor with Graves disease. The CDR3 runs from the conserved cysteine through the conserved F or W. The order of the fields is J gene, clone size, V gene, D gene, CDR3 DNA, CDR3 protein. D genes are given only for firm matches. Expanded clones are given a class, and other clones once, few, many or no size at all.

J: TRBJ1-5; size: many; V: TRBV15; D: NA; DNA: TGTGCCACCAGCAGAGTTGTGGGGGGTAATCAGCCCCAGCATTTT; CDR3: CATSRVVGGNQPQHF
J: TRBJ2-7; size: many; V: TRBV5-6; D: NA; DNA: TGTGCCAGCAGCCCGGGGCAGCGAAGGGGCGTCGAGCAGTACTTC; CDR3: CASSPGQRRGVEQYF
J: TRBJ1-4; size: many; V: TRBV20-1; D: NA; DNA: TGCAGTGCTAGAGATCCGTGGAATGAAAAACTGTTTTTT; CDR3: CSARDPWNEKLFF
J: TRBJ2-1; size: NA; V: TRBV30; D: NA; DNA: TGTGCCTGGACTCGTGGGGGCCCCGACAATGAGCAGTTCTTC; CDR3: CAWTRGGPDNEQFF
J: TRBJ2-7; size: NA; V: TRBV12-5; D: NA; DNA: TGTGCTAGTGGTTTGGGAGTAGGTTCCTACGAGCAGTACTTC; CDR3: CASGLGVGSYEQYF
J: TRBJ2-5; size: many; V: TRBV7-2; D: NA; DNA: TGTGCCAGCAGCTTAGGGGACCCCCCTGTTGAGACCCAGTACTTC; CDR3: CASSLGDPPVETQYF
J: TRBJ2-4; size: few; V: TRBV7-2; D: TRBD2; DNA: TGTGCCAGCAGTCCAGGGCGGGGCGGGAGTAACATTCAGTACTTC; CDR3: CASSPGRGGSNIQYF
J: TRBJ2-7; size: few; V: TRBV29-1; D: NA; DNA: TGCAGCGTTGAAAGACGAAGTGGAGAGCAGTACTTC; CDR3: CSVERRSGEQYF
J: TRBJ1-4; size: many; V: TRBV30; D: NA; DNA: TGTGCCTGGGCAGCAGGGACTAATGAAAAACTGTTTTTT; CDR3: CAWAAGTNEKLFF
J: TRBJ2-2; size: few; V: TRBV24-1; D: NA; DNA: TGTGCCACCAGTGATTCCCGCCAAGGGGCCAGCGGGGAGCTGTTTTTT; CDR3: CATSDSRQGASGELFF
J: TRBJ2-5; size: many; V: TRBV27; D: NA; DNA: TGTGCCACCCGCCGGTTAGAGACCCAGTACTTC; CDR3: CATRRLETQYF
J: TRBJ2-7; size: many; V: TRBV7-9; D: NA; DNA: TGTGCCAGCACCAGCCGGGAACCTTACGAGCAGTACTTC; CDR3: CASTSREPYEQYF
J: TRBJ1-4; size: many; V: TRBV12-3/TRBV12-4; D: TRBD1; DNA: TGTGCCAGCAGGGACCAGGGACAGCCAAATGAAAAACTGTTTTTT; CDR3: CASRDQGQPNEKLFF
J: TRBJ2-2; size: NA; V: TRBV5-1; D: TRBD1; DNA: TGCGCCAGCAGCTTGGTTCCGGGGACAGCCGGGGAGCTGTTTTTT; CDR3: CASSLVPGTAGELFF
J: TRBJ1-1; size: few; V: TRBV7-2; D: NA; DNA: TGTGCCAGCAGCTTAGGTCGGGGGATCATGAACACTGAAGCTTTCTTT; CDR3: CASSLGRGIMNTEAFF
J: TRBJ2-5; size: many; V: TRBV15; D: TRBD1; DNA: TGTGCCACTAAGACAGGGTTTCAAGAGACCCAGTACTTC; CDR3: CATKTGFQETQYF
J: TRBJ1-5; size: few; V: TRBV19; D: NA; DNA: TGTGCCAGTAGTTACAGGGATCAGATCCATCAGCCCCAGCATTTT; CDR3: CASSYRDQIHQPQHF
J: TRBJ2-7; size: few; V: TRBV30; D: TRBD2; DNA: TGTGCCTGGAGTGTACAGAGCGGGAACTACGAGCAGTACTTC; CDR3: CAWSVQSGNYEQYF
J: TRBJ1-5; size: NA; V: TRBV4-1; D: TRBD1; DNA: TGCGCCAGCAGCCAAGGGACAGGGGGTTTGTGGCAGCCCCAGCATTTT; CDR3: CASSQGTGGLWQPQHF
J: TRBJ2-5; size: many; V: TRBV7-6; D: TRBD1; DNA: TGTGCCAGCAGCGAGGGACAGAGAGAGACCCAGTACTTC; CDR3: CASSEGQRETQYF
J: TRBJ2-7; size: NA; V: TRBV6-1; D: TRBD2; DNA: TGTGCCAGCAGTCCTAGCGGGAGTTCCAACGAGCAGTACTTC; CDR3: CASSPSGSSNEQYF
J: TRBJ1-5; size: many; V: TRBV12-3/TRBV12-4; D: NA; DNA: TGTGCCAGCAGTTTCGGAGGGTTGGGGCGGACCCAGCATTTT; CDR3: CASSFGGLGRTQHF
J: TRBJ2-4; size: NA; V: TRBV4-3; D: TRBD1; DNA: TGCGCCAGCAGCCAAGGGGGACAGTCCATGCACATTCAGTACTTC; CDR3: CASSQGGQSMHIQYF
J: TRBJ2-2; size: many; V: TRBV12-3/TRBV12-4; D: TRBD2; DNA: TGTGCCAGCAGCCGGACTAGCGGGAGCACCGGGGAGCTGTTTTTT; CDR3: CASSRTSGSTGELFF
J: TRBJ2-7; size: NA; V: TRBV29-1; D: TRBD1; DNA: TGCAGCGTCCGTGCGGGACAGGGCTACGAGCAGTACTTC; CDR3: CSVRAGQGYEQYF
J: TRBJ1-6; size: NA; V: TRBV12-3/TRBV12-4; D: NA; DNA: TGTGCCAGCAGCCTGGGGGGCGTGGGGAGCAATTCACCCCTCCACTTT; CDR3: CASSLGGVGSNSPLHF
J: TRBJ2-7; size: many; V: TRBV11-2; D: NA; DNA: TGTGCCAGCAGACTTGGGGGGTCCTACGAGCAGTACTTC; CDR3: CASRLGGSYEQYF
J: TRBJ2-2; size: few; V: TRBV20-1; D: TRBD2; DNA: TGCAGTGCCTCCACTAGCGGGATCTACGGCGGGGAGCTGTTTTTT; CDR3: CSASTSGIYGGELFF
J: TRBJ2-5; size: few; V: TRBV19; D: TRBD2; DNA: TGTGCCAGTAGTATGTCTAGCGGGAGGTACCAAGAGACCCAGTACTTC; CDR3: CASSMSSGRYQETQYF
J: TRBJ1-3; size: many; V: TRBV12-3/TRBV12-4; D: NA; DNA: TGTGCCAGCAGTTTAGACTCGAGCTCTGGAAACACCATATATTTT; CDR3: CASSLDSSSGNTIYF
J: TRBJ2-2; size: NA; V: TRBV9; D: TRBD1; DNA: TGTGCCAGCAGTGAGGGACAGGGCACCGGGGAGCTGTTTTTT; CDR3: CASSEGQGTGELFF
J: TRBJ2-1; size: NA; V: TRBV5-1; D: TRBD2; DNA: TGCGCCAGCAGCCTGTCCCCAGGGCGGGGGAACAATGAGCAGTTCTTC; CDR3: CASSLSPGRGNNEQFF
J: TRBJ1-5; size: NA; V: TRBV6-1; D: NA; DNA: TGTGCCAGCGCGGCAGCCGCATGGCAGCCCCAGCATTTT; CDR3: CASAAAAWQPQHF
J: TRBJ2-7; size: NA; V: TRBV13; D: TRBD2; DNA: TGTGCCAGCAGCTTCGTCGGACTAGATATAGAGCAGTACTTC; CDR3: CASSFVGLDIEQYF
J: TRBJ1-4; size: many; V: TRBV28; D: TRBD1; DNA: TGTGCCAGCAGTCTTAGACAGGGGGCGCAATTTGATGAAAAACTGTTTTTT; CDR3: CASSLRQGAQFDEKLFF
J: TRBJ2-7; size: NA; V: TRBV11-2; D: NA; DNA: TGTGCCAGCAAAGAAGGGGTACTAGAAGAGCAGCACTTC; CDR3: CASKEGVLEEQHF
J: TRBJ2-5; size: many; V: TRBV7-2; D: TRBD1; DNA: TGTGCCAGCAGCTTAGCGTTGGCAGGGGGCAGTGAGACCCAGTACTTC; CDR3: CASSLALAGGSETQYF
J: TRBJ1-1; size: few; V: TRBV29-1; D: TRBD1; DNA: TGCAGCGTTGAAGTTGGGGACAGCATGAACACTGAAGCTTTCTTT; CDR3: CSVEVGDSMNTEAFF
J: TRBJ2-7; size: few; V: TRBV4-3; D: NA; DNA: TGCGCCAGCAGCCATAATCTGGGCGATATCTACGAGCAGTACTTC; CDR3: CASSHNLGDIYEQYF
J: TRBJ1-2; size: many; V: TRBV28; D: NA; DNA: TGTGCCAGCACCCGGGGCCAGGGCTATGGCTACACCTTC; CDR3: CASTRGQGYGYTF
J: TRBJ2-7; size: NA; V: TRBV6-2/TRBV6-3; D: TRBD2; DNA: TGTGCCAGCAGTTACACTAGCGGGAACCACTACGAGCAGTACTTC; CDR3: CASSYTSGNHYEQYF